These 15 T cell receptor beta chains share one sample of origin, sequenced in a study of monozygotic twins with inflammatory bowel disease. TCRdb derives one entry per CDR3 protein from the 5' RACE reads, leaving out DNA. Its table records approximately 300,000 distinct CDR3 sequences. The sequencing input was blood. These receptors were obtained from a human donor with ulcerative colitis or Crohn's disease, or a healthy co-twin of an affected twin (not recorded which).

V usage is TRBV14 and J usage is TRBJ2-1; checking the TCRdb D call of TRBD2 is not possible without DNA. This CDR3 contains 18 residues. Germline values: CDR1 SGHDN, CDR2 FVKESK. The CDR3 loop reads CASSQDIWTSGKYNEQFF.

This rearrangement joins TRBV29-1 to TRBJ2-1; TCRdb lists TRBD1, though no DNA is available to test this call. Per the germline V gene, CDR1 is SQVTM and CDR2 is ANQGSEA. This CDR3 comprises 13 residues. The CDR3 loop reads CSVPPGTYNEQFF.

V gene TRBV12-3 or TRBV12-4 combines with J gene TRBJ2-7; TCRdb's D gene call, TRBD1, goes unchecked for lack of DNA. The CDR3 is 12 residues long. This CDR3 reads CASSWGGGAQSF.

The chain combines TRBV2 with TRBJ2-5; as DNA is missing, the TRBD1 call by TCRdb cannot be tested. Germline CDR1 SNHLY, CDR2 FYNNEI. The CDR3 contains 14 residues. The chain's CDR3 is CATGERGLRETQYF.

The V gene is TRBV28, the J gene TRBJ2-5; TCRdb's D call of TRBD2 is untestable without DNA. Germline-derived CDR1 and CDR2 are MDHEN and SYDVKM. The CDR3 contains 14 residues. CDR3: CASSLVGGYETQYF.

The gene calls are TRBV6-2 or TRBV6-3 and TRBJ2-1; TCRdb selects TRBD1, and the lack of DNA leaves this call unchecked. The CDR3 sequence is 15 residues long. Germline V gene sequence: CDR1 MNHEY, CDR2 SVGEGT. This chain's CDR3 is CASSYLGQGKIEQFF.

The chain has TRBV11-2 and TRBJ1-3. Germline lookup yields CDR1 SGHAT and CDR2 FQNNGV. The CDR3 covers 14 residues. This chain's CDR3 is CASSLGPPGNTIYF.

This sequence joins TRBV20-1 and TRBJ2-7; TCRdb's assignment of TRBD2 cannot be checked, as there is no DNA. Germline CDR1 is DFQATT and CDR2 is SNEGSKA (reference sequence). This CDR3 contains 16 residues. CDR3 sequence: CSARDPKRALTYEQYF.

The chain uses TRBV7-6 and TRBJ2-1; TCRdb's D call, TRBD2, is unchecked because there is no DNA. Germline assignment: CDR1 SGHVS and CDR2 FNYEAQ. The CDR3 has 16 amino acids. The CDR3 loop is CASSEHSGRAVNEQFF.

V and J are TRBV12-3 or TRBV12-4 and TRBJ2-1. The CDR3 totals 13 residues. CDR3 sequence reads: CASSLTAPNEQFF.

CDR3 region: CASSRQGMGNQPRHF. This chain joins TRBV12-3 or TRBV12-4 and TRBJ1-5; checking the TCRdb D call of TRBD1 is not possible without DNA. The CDR3 spans 15 residues.

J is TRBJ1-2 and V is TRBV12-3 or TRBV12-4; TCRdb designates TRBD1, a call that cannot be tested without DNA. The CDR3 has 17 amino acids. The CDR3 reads CASRDGSNPPANYGYTF.

The CDR3 protein is CASSRERQSYEQYF. The rearrangement uses TRBV4-2 and TRBJ2-7; TCRdb picks TRBD1, but there is no DNA to check that call. Per the germline V gene, CDR1 is LGHNA and CDR2 is YNFKEQ. The CDR3 totals 14 residues.

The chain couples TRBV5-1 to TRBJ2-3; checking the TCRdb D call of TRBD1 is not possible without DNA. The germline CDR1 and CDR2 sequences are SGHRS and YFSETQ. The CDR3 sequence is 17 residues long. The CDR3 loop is CASSSLLEGGNTDTQYF.

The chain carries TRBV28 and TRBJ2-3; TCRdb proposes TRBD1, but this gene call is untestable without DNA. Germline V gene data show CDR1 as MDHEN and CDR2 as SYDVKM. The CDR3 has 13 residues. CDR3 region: CASSPRWTDTQYF.